The 26 T cell receptor beta chains below come from one sample, sequenced in a study of blood T cell repertoires in COVID-19. Repertoires were generated with immunoSEQ multiplex PCR, while TCRdb's copy carries only in-frame clones and drops some. The profile shows approximately 180,000 clones, approximately 90% of them singletons. The sequenced material came from peripheral blood. These receptors were taken from a human donor in a cohort sampled during active COVID-19.

The rearrangement uses TRBV5-1 and TRBJ1-1; 7 bases are shared with TRBD1. V lost 4 bases, J lost 6 bases, and 3 bases stayed unmatched. Per the germline V gene, CDR1 is SGHRS and CDR2 is YFSETQ. There are 12 residues in the CDR3. This CDR3 is CASSKTGSEAFF. The CDR3, as DNA: TGCGCCAGCAGCAAGACAGGGTCTGAAGCTTTCTTT.

The chain uses TRBV5-4 and TRBJ2-1; 8 bases fit TRBD2. The CDR3 is 16 residues long. With V trimmed by 0 bases and J by 4 bases, 6 bases remained unmatched. Per the germline V gene, CDR1 is SGHNT and CDR2 is YYREEE (reference sequence). The CDR3 reads CASSLETSEPYNEQFF. In DNA, the CDR3 is TGTGCCAGCAGCTTGGAGACTAGCGAGCCTTACAATGAGCAGTTCTTC.

The chain combines TRBV9 with TRBJ2-1; D unresolved. This CDR3 is built from 15 residues. CDR1 and CDR2 from the germline V gene are SGDLS and YYNGEE. Trimming removed 0 bases at V and 2 bases at J, with 9 bases between. The CDR3 DNA follows: TGTGCCAGCAGCGTAGCCGGCGGCCCCTACAATGAGCAGTTCTTC. Translation gives CASSVAGGPYNEQFF.

V gene TRBV19 combines with J gene TRBJ1-5, with a tentative D call TRBD1 (6 bases). Germline CDR1 reads LNHDA; CDR2 reads SQIVND (reference sequence). The ends were cut back, 10 bases at V and 5 bases at J, with 21 bases in the middle. The CDR3 extends over 15 amino acids. CDR3 loop: CATQSGAGTHQPQHF. CDR3 DNA sequence: TGTGCCACCCAGTCAGGGGCAGGGACCCATCAGCCCCAGCATTTT.

V gene TRBV27 combines with J gene TRBJ1-5; TRBD1 might be the D (5 bases). The CDR3 contains 15 residues. V was pared by 1 base and J by 2 bases, with 9 bases between. Germline-derived CDR1 and CDR2 are MNHEY and SMNVEV (reference sequence). The CDR3 DNA reads TGTGCCAGCAGTTTATTTGCAGGGCGCAATCAGCCCCAGCATTTT. Translating gives CASSLFAGRNQPQHF.

The chain combines TRBV3-1 (or the pseudogene TRBV3-2) with TRBJ2-4; TRBD2 matches at 16 bases. Trimming removed 5 bases from V and 7 bases from J; junction bases left unmatched: 14. This CDR3 region has 19 residues. CDR1 and CDR2 from the germline V gene are LGHDT and YNNKEL (reference sequence). CDR3 amino acids: CASSMRPGTSGGAVNIQYF. The CDR3 region has the DNA TGTGCCAGCAGCATGCGTCCCGGGACTAGCGGGGGGGCCGTGAACATTCAGTACTTC.

The gene calls are TRBV6-5 and TRBJ1-3, with 9 bases lining up with TRBD1. The ends lost 4 bases at V and 4 bases at J; junction bases unmatched: 5. Germline values: CDR1 MNHEY, CDR2 SVGAGI. The CDR3 has 15 residues. The CDR3 coding sequence is TGTGCCAGCAGTTCAGGACAGGGGTCGGGAAACACCATATATTTT. It yields the protein CASSSGQGSGNTIYF.

J is TRBJ1-4 and V is TRBV28; 9 bases are shared with TRBD1. The V segment lost 4 bases and the J segment 7 bases; nucleotides outside the gene matches: 10. Germline-derived CDR1 and CDR2 are MDHEN and SYDVKM. CDR3 length equals 16 residues. DNA of the CDR3: TGTGCCAGCAGTTCCTCCTACAGGGGGCCGAGTGAAAAACTGTTTTTT. This codes for CASSSSYRGPSEKLFF.

The chain's CDR3 is CASSLRGSLAYSNQPQHF. The CDR3 DNA follows: TGTGCCAGCAGTTTAAGAGGCAGTCTGGCTTATAGCAATCAGCCCCAGCATTTT. The chain has TRBV27 and TRBJ1-5; D not resolved. The CDR3 covers 18 residues. V dropped 2 bases and J dropped 0 bases, with 17 bases sitting between them. Germline CDR1 and CDR2: MNHEY and SMNVEV (reference sequence).

This clone was seen just once. This chain links TRBV19 with TRBJ2-3; TRBD1 might be the D (5 bases). This CDR3 spans 16 amino acids. Germline CDR1 LNHDA, CDR2 SQIVND (reference sequence). V was trimmed by 0 bases and J by 2 bases, leaving 12 bases between them. CDR3 in DNA: TGTGCCAGTAGTATAGATCTGACAGCCTACACAGATACGCAGTATTTT. Its translation: CASSIDLTAYTDTQYF.

The chain recombines TRBV23-1 with TRBJ1-5, with no clear D. TRBV23-1 is placed among ORFs of uncertain function. V was pared by 4 bases and J by 0 bases, with 13 bases between. The CDR3 length is 16 residues. The chain's CDR3 is CASSRPEDYSNQPQHF. The CDR3 coding sequence is TGCGCCAGCAGTCGGCCAGAAGATTATAGCAATCAGCCCCAGCATTTT.

V gene TRBV27 combines with J gene TRBJ1-5; D is possibly TRBD1 (6 bases). CDR3 length equals 14 residues. Germline values: CDR1 MNHEY, CDR2 SMNVEV (reference sequence). The V end lost 5 bases, the J end lost 3 bases, and 11 bases lay between the germline ends. CDR3 protein: CASSLQGANQPQHF. CDR3 sequence (DNA): TGTGCCAGCAGTCTACAGGGAGCCAATCAGCCCCAGCATTTT.

The rearrangement joins TRBV4-2 to TRBJ2-3; 13 nucleotides align to TRBD2. Trimming cost V 2 bases and J 9 bases; bases outside gene matches: 5. This CDR3 comprises 15 residues. Germline V lookup: CDR1 LGHNA, CDR2 YNFKEQ. In nucleotides, the CDR3 is TGTGCCAGCAGCCAACCCGGGACTAGCGGGACCACGCAGTATTTT. Translated: CASSQPGTSGTTQYF.

J is TRBJ2-6 and V is TRBV5-1; a possible D gene is TRBD2 (6 bases). Germline V gene lookup returns CDR1 SGHRS and CDR2 YFSETQ. V lost 2 bases, J lost 0 bases, and 9 bases lay in between. This CDR3 region has 16 residues. CDR3 in amino acids: CASSFAGTSGANVLTF. CDR3 DNA sequence: TGCGCCAGCAGCTTCGCGGGGACCTCTGGGGCCAACGTCCTGACTTTC.

The chain joins TRBV5-6 to TRBJ2-7; perhaps TRBD2 as D (5 bases). V lost 0 bases and J 0 bases, leaving 10 bases between the germline ends. CDR1 SGHDT and CDR2 YYEEEE come from the germline V gene. The CDR3 runs 15 residues. In DNA form, the CDR3 reads TGTGCCAGCAGCTTGGCGGGGAGCCACTCCTACGAGCAGTACTTC. This codes for CASSLAGSHSYEQYF.

CDR3 DNA: TGTGCCAGCAGTTTAGCAGGGATGGGGGAAAAACTGTTTTTT. It translates to CASSLAGMGEKLFF. The chain uses TRBV27 and TRBJ1-4, with D perhaps TRBD1 (5 bases). Trimming stripped 2 bases from V and 8 bases from J, with 12 bases between. This CDR3 spans 14 amino acids. Per the germline V gene, CDR1 is MNHEY and CDR2 is SMNVEV (reference sequence).

The rearrangement joins TRBV3-1 (or the pseudogene TRBV3-2) to TRBJ2-3, with a possible D match to TRBD1 (6 bases). The CDR3 has 17 residues. V was cut by 0 bases and J by 3 bases, with 16 bases left in between. The germline V gene encodes CDR1 LGHDT and CDR2 YNNKEL (reference sequence). The CDR3 spells CASSQDPQGSGTDTQYF. The CDR3 DNA reads as TGTGCCAGCAGCCAAGATCCCCAGGGGTCGGGAACAGATACGCAGTATTTT.

This clone was seen only once. The chain uses TRBV20-1 and TRBJ1-2; 8 bases map to TRBD1. CDR3 length: 13 residues. Trimming cost V 3 bases and J 7 bases; bases outside gene matches: 7. Germline V gene sequence: CDR1 DFQATT, CDR2 SNEGSKA (reference sequence). CDR3 sequence reads: CSASVRGLGGYTF. The CDR3 DNA follows: TGCAGTGCTAGTGTCAGGGGGCTCGGTGGCTACACCTTC.

This clone was recorded a few times. The gene calls are TRBV9 and TRBJ2-1, with D uncertain. V dropped 5 bases and J dropped 4 bases, with 19 bases sitting between them. The CDR3 is 16 residues long. In germline, CDR1 is SGDLS, CDR2 YYNGEE. CDR3 sequence (DNA): TGTGCCAGCAGGGTCCTCGTAGAGGCCCAGTACAATGAGCAGTTCTTC. This codes for CASRVLVEAQYNEQFF.

This chain connects TRBV11-2 to TRBJ2-1; 10 bases are shared with TRBD2. Germline CDR1 SGHAT, CDR2 FQNNGV. The CDR3 covers 18 residues. The V segment lost 5 bases and the J segment 0 bases; nucleotides outside the gene matches: 10. The CDR3 DNA reads as TGTGCCAGCAGCGGGCTAGCGGGGGTCAAGAGCTCCTACAATGAGCAGTTCTTC. Translation gives CASSGLAGVKSSYNEQFF.

V gene TRBV15 combines with J gene TRBJ2-1; 8 bases fit TRBD2. Germline V CDR1 and CDR2: LNHNV, YYDKDF (reference sequence). CDR3 size: 18 residues. With V trimmed by 1 base and J by 0 bases, 8 bases remained unmatched. CDR3 sequence reads: CATSRGTSGGSSYNEQFF. The CDR3 DNA reads TGTGCCACCAGCAGAGGCACTAGCGGAGGGAGCTCCTACAATGAGCAGTTCTTC.

J is TRBJ2-3 and V is TRBV10-3; 13 bases are a match to TRBD2. The CDR3 runs to 14 residues. Germline CDR1 reads ENHRY; CDR2 reads SYGVKD. The ends lost 10 bases at V and 3 bases at J; junction bases unmatched: 4. The DNA for the CDR3 is TGTGCCACCGCGACTAGCGGGAGGACAGATACGCAGTATTTT. Its protein is CATATSGRTDTQYF.

The chain uses TRBV2 and TRBJ2-2; tentatively, D is TRBD1 (6 bases). Germline loops: CDR1 SNHLY, CDR2 FYNNEI. This CDR3 region has 14 residues. V was cut by 6 bases and J by 0 bases, with 8 bases left in between. In nucleotides, the CDR3 is TGTGCCAGCAGCAGGGGAACGAACACCGGGGAGCTGTTTTTT. This codes for CASSRGTNTGELFF.

In its sample, this clone was seen a few times. The V gene is TRBV5-8, the J gene TRBJ2-7; 7 bases map to TRBD1. Germline CDR1 and CDR2: SGHTS and YDEGEE. The J segment lost 4 bases and the V segment lost 0 bases, leaving 10 bases of the junction unmatched. The CDR3 is 16 amino acids. Here the CDR3 reads CASSLGPTGQSYEQYF. The DNA of the CDR3 is TGTGCCAGCAGCTTGGGCCCTACGGGACAGTCATACGAGCAGTACTTC.

The chain carries TRBV12-3 or TRBV12-4 and TRBJ2-7; D might be TRBD1 (6 bases). This CDR3 comprises 13 residues. The V gene lost 7 bases and the J gene lost 4 bases, with 14 bases spanning the gap. CDR3 in DNA: TGTGCCAGCAAACACAGGGTTGAATACGAGCAGTACTTC. Protein product: CASKHRVEYEQYF.

The rearrangement uses TRBV27 and TRBJ2-3, with TRBD1 as a possible D gene (5 bases). The CDR3 is 17 amino acids. Trimming pared 3 bases from V and 1 base from J, leaving 17 bases between. From germline, CDR1 is MNHEY and CDR2 SMNVEV (reference sequence). The CDR3 nucleotides are TGTGCCAGCAGTTTCCGGACACTCCCAGGTGGCACAGATACGCAGTATTTT. This encodes CASSFRTLPGGTDTQYF.